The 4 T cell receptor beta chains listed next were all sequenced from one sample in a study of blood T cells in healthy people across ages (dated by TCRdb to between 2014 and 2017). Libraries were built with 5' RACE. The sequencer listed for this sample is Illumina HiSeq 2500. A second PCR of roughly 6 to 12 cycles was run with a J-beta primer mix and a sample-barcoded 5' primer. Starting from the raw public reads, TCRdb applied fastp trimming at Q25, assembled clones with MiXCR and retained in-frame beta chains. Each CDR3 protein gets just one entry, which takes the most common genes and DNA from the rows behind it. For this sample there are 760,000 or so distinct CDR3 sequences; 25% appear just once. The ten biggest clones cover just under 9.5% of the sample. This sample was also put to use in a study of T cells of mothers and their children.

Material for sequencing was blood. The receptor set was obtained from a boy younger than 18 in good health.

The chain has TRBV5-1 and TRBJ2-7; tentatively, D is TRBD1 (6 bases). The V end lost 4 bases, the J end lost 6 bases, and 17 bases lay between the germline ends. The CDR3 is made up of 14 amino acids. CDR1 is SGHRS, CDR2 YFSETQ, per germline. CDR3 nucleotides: TGCGCCAGCAGCGCAGGGGTCCCAACGGGCGAGCAGTACTTC. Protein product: CASSAGVPTGEQYF.

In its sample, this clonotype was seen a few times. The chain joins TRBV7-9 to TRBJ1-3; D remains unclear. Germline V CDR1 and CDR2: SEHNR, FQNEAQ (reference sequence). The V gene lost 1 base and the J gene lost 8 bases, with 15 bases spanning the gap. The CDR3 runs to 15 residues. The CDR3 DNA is TGTGCCAGCAGCTTAGGAGCCCCAATCGCAGACACCATATATTTT. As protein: CASSLGAPIADTIYF.

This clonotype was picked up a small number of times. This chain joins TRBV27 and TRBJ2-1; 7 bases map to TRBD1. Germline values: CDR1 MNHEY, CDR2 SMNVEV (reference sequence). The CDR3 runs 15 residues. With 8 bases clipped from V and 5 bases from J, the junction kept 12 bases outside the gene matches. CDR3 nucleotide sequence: TGTGCCAGCGGAAAACGAGGACAGGAGGACAATGAGCAGTTCTTC. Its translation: CASGKRGQEDNEQFF.

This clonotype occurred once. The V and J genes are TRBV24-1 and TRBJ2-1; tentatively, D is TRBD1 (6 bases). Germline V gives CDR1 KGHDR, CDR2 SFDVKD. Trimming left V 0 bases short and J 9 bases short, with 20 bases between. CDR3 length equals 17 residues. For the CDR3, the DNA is TGTGCCACCAGTGATTTGGGGGGTGTTGGGGGCCCAGCTGAGCAGTTCTTC. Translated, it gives CATSDLGGVGGPAEQFF.